This T cell receptor beta chain was identified during a study of molecular identifiers for immune sequencing clone quantification. Study-wide points: Clones above 20 RNA copies held over 99% of effector molecules, under 1% in naive cells.

Naive CD8 libraries came from around 20,000 to 1,000,000 sorted cells with 10%, 30% or 50% RNA. Naive CD8 T cells were sorted as CD8+CD4-CCR7+CD45RA+. CDR3 length: 15 residues. V was clipped by 3 bases and J by 11 bases; unmatched bases: 11. Germline V gene sequence: CDR1 SGHDT, CDR2 YYEEEE. One entry per CDR3 protein results from TCRdb running MiXCR on the PCR reads. The data show under 800,000 distinct CDR3 sequences, about 25% seen once. This clonotype was seen only a few times. Its antigen remains unknown. This TCR came from a human donor in good health. Some libraries in this study had Jurkat cell RNA spiked in. This chain uses TRBV5-6 with TRBJ1-4; 9 bases line up with TRBD1. Specimen: naive CD8+ T cells from blood, with Jurkat cell RNA spiked in. Subset given: FACS-sorted CD8+CD4-CCR7+CD45RA+ naive T cells. Here the CDR3 reads CASSYRDREKTKLFF. The CDR3 DNA reads as TGTGCCAGCAGCTACCGGGACAGGGAAAAAACTAAACTGTTTTTT. Based on the CDR3 plus reference TRBV5-6 and TRBJ1-4, the full variable domain is DAGVTQSPTHLIKTRGQQVTLRCSPKSGHDTVSWYQQALGQGPQFIFQYYEEEERQRGNFPDRFSGHQFPNYSSELNVNALLLGDSALYLCASSYRDREKTKLFFGSGTQLSVL.